One T cell receptor (beta chain) is described in this entry. Antigen: not known. This CDR3 has 12 amino acids. Looked up from germline, CDR1 is LNHDA and CDR2 is SQIVND (reference sequence). V shed 10 bases and J shed 2 bases, with 11 bases lying between them. These data are taken from a study of cytomegalovirus exposure and HLA in healthy donors. Study results and caveats: It was approximately 160 TCR beta chains that were listed as cytomegalovirus-associated.

It was with 60 Vbeta and 13 Jbeta primers that the PCR ran. The repertoire was sequenced with immunoSEQ multiplex PCR; TCRdb's copy has only in-frame clones and lacks some. The sample holds 150,000 to 190,000 clones, approximately 79% seen once. The specimen sequenced was PBMCs. This TCR was recovered from a woman aged 50 to 60 in good health and CMV-seropositive. The chain recombines TRBV19 with TRBJ1-1; a weak D match, TRBD1 (5 bases). Here the CDR3 reads CATRRTNTEAFF. The CDR3 nucleotides read TGTGCCACCCGGCGGACAAACACTGAAGCTTTCTTT.